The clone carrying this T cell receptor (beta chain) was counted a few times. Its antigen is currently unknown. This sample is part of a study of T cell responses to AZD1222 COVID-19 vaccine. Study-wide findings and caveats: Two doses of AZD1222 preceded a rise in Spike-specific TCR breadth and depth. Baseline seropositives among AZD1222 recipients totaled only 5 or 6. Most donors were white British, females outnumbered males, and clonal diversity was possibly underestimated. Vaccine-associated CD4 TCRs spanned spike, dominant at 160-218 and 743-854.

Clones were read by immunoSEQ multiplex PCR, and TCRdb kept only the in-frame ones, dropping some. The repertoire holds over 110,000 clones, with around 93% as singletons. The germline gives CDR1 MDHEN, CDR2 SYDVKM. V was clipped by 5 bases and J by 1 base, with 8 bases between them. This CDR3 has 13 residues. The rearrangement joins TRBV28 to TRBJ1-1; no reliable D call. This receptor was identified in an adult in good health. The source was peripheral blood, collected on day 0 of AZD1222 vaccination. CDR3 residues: CASSLGPNTEAFF. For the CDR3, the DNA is TGTGCCAGCAGTCTGGGCCCGAACACTGAAGCTTTCTTT.